The rows below give T cell receptor beta chains drawn from one sample of a study of T cells expressing NK-cell markers. Using the 5' RACE reads, TCRdb records one entry per CDR3 protein without DNA. The repertoire table contains some 450,000 distinct CDR3 sequences. The sequenced sample was blood T cells: a sorted CD56 or NKG2C T cell subset, CD4+ or CD8+ T cells, or bulk PBMC T cells (not recorded which). The origin of the receptors is a woman between 18 and 70 years old in good health. The CDR3 runs from the conserved cysteine through the conserved F or W. Each record gives: J gene, V gene, CDR3 protein.

j_gene: TRBJ1-5
v_gene: TRBV5-5
CDR3aa: CASSYWTGGNQPQHF

j_gene: TRBJ2-3
v_gene: TRBV12-3/TRBV12-4
CDR3aa: CASNSAGDTQYF

j_gene: TRBJ1-1
v_gene: TRBV20-1
CDR3aa: CSARDGGTVNTEAFF

j_gene: TRBJ2-1
v_gene: TRBV4-2
CDR3aa: CASSQERLAGEGNEQFF

j_gene: TRBJ1-1
v_gene: TRBV7-2
CDR3aa: CASSLGGTANTEAFF

j_gene: TRBJ1-6
v_gene: TRBV20-1
CDR3aa: CSARREGSNSPLHF

j_gene: TRBJ2-7
v_gene: TRBV12-3/TRBV12-4
CDR3aa: CASSLLAGGAEQYF

j_gene: TRBJ2-2
v_gene: TRBV9
CDR3aa: CASSVISGELFF

j_gene: TRBJ1-1
v_gene: TRBV5-4
CDR3aa: CASSLLVGDTEAFF

j_gene: TRBJ2-5
v_gene: TRBV2
CDR3aa: CASSVAGGGLAGVWQETQYF

j_gene: TRBJ2-5
v_gene: TRBV6-1
CDR3aa: CASSRDRRLQETQYF

j_gene: TRBJ2-5
v_gene: TRBV4-1
CDR3aa: CASSESRGSQETQYF

j_gene: TRBJ2-7
v_gene: TRBV6-2/TRBV6-3
CDR3aa: CASSYSSWYGGGDEQYF

j_gene: TRBJ2-1
v_gene: TRBV20-1
CDR3aa: CSARDLGEAEQFF

j_gene: TRBJ2-1
v_gene: TRBV7-8
CDR3aa: CASSLNSLAGGPEQFF

j_gene: TRBJ2-1
v_gene: TRBV15
CDR3aa: CATSRDSGASYNEQFF

j_gene: TRBJ2-1
v_gene: TRBV20-1
CDR3aa: CSAARLAGSSYNEQFF

j_gene: TRBJ2-1
v_gene: TRBV7-3
CDR3aa: CASSFTGTYNEQFF

j_gene: TRBJ2-3
v_gene: TRBV20-1
CDR3aa: CSASFGVLTDTQYF

j_gene: TRBJ1-5
v_gene: TRBV11-2
CDR3aa: CASSLAPGRDQPQHF

j_gene: TRBJ2-7
v_gene: TRBV6-1
CDR3aa: CASSWTSGDYEQYF

j_gene: TRBJ2-7
v_gene: TRBV23-1
CDR3aa: CASSINPTGTPPYEQYF

j_gene: TRBJ1-5
v_gene: TRBV24-1
CDR3aa: CATSANRDRAGCNQPQHF

j_gene: TRBJ2-7
v_gene: TRBV10-3
CDR3aa: CAISDNTGTYSYEQYF

j_gene: TRBJ1-5
v_gene: TRBV4-3
CDR3aa: CASSQNFNSNQPQHF

j_gene: TRBJ1-1
v_gene: TRBV12-3/TRBV12-4
CDR3aa: CASSLTGLDTEAFF

j_gene: TRBJ2-2
v_gene: TRBV5-4
CDR3aa: CASSAADRNTGELFF

j_gene: TRBJ2-1
v_gene: TRBV7-2
CDR3aa: CATPGGINEQFF

j_gene: TRBJ1-2
v_gene: TRBV20-1
CDR3aa: CSARRGDGYTF

j_gene: TRBJ2-7
v_gene: TRBV3-1
CDR3aa: CASSQGVGHEQYF

j_gene: TRBJ2-3
v_gene: TRBV7-9
CDR3aa: CASSDGLLEFDTQYF

j_gene: TRBJ2-3
v_gene: TRBV11-1
CDR3aa: CASSTRLAGTPHLTDTQYF

j_gene: TRBJ1-2
v_gene: TRBV20-1
CDR3aa: CSARDLRALGGYGYTF

j_gene: TRBJ1-4
v_gene: TRBV7-2
CDR3aa: CASSLGGVYEKLFF

j_gene: TRBJ2-1
v_gene: TRBV9
CDR3aa: CASSVGQTRNSYNEQFF

j_gene: TRBJ2-1
v_gene: TRBV11-2
CDR3aa: CASSQWTSGTNEQFF

j_gene: TRBJ1-4
v_gene: TRBV28
CDR3aa: CASTPTATNEKLFF

j_gene: TRBJ2-3
v_gene: TRBV9
CDR3aa: CASSARTGSTDTQYF

j_gene: TRBJ1-6
v_gene: TRBV4-1
CDR3aa: CASSHTGGSYNSPLHF

j_gene: TRBJ2-7
v_gene: TRBV28
CDR3aa: CASSPGASAYEQYF

j_gene: TRBJ2-3
v_gene: TRBV21-1
CDR3aa: CASSKTAGGLTRTDTQYF

j_gene: TRBJ1-2
v_gene: TRBV7-9
CDR3aa: CASSARTGGGYGYTF

j_gene: TRBJ2-7
v_gene: TRBV4-2
CDR3aa: CASSQEEGTYEQYF

j_gene: TRBJ2-1
v_gene: TRBV6-1
CDR3aa: CASSGTTSATYNEQFF

j_gene: TRBJ2-3
v_gene: TRBV6-5
CDR3aa: CASSYSTQGADTQYF

j_gene: TRBJ2-2
v_gene: TRBV6-5
CDR3aa: CASRYRGPGELFF